The subject of this entry is one T cell receptor (beta chain). What it binds is not known. The source of the sample is a study of T cells in Graves' hyperthyroidism and ophthalmopathy. Study-wide context: Once the initial diagnosis was made, peripheral blood was obtained before any treatment.

Fresh peripheral blood, approximately 10 ml, yielded the PBMCs. Researchers took RNA transcripts and amplified the TCR beta CDR3 regions from them. First-round RT-PCR of the TCR CDR3 relied on the HTBI primer set. Via MiXCR, TCRdb re-called the multiplex PCR reads, giving one row per CDR3 protein. Here the sample spans 360,000 or so distinct CDR3 sequences, nearly 15% being singletons. V lost 3 bases to trimming and J lost 5 bases, with 19 bases between them. The V gene's germline CDR1 is MDHEN and CDR2 SYDVKM. The CDR3 loop spans 16 amino acids. Study-wide findings and caveats: The model identified upcoming ophthalmopathy a median 6.5 months ahead of onset. Among clonotypes expanded in thyroid above 0.001, most were also found in blood.

The chain has TRBV28 and TRBJ2-5; tentative D call: TRBD2 (7 bases). Sequencing was done on a sample of blood. The TCR comes from a woman aged 55-69 years with Graves' ophthalmopathy. CDR3 region: CASSFGGGGGWETQYF. The CDR3 DNA is TGTGCCAGCAGTTTTGGAGGAGGGGGAGGGTGGGAGACCCAGTACTTC.